Reported below is one T cell receptor beta chain. Its antigen is currently unknown. Terminally differentiated effector memory CD45RA+ cells were excluded from the naive CD8 cells, which were CD45RO-negative and positively selected for CCR7. This record comes from a study of shared clonotypes between healthy human individuals. Study-wide findings and caveats: The generation probabilities recorded for non-shared clonotypes fell below those of clonotypes shared by all four donors. Researchers sampled only blood; tissue repertoires likely differ. Naive subsets generally had larger estimated richness than memory subsets.

The CDR3 is made up of 16 amino acids. J lost 5 bases, V lost 2 bases, and 9 bases had no gene match. CDR1 is SGHNT, CDR2 YYREEE, per germline (reference sequence). Sequencing used immunoSEQ multiplex PCR; TCRdb keeps in-frame clones, though not all of them. In the table there are roughly 600,000 clones, roughly 98% of which are singletons. Input material: naive CD8+ T cells sorted from blood. V and J are TRBV5-4 and TRBJ2-3; 9 bases match TRBD2. This clonotype was sampled from a man in his thirties or forties in good health. Here the CDR3 DNA reads TGTGCCAGCAGCTTCGGCCTAGCGGGAAGCTTAGATACGCAGTATTTT. Amino acid sequence: CASSFGLAGSLDTQYF.